The next 27 T cell receptor beta chains were all read from a single sample in a study of T cell repertoires in cytomegalovirus infection. Via MiXCR, TCRdb re-called the reads, giving one row per CDR3 protein. This table has hundreds of thousands of distinct CDR3 sequences, 20% to 30% appearing once. The sequenced sample consisted of CD8+ T cells from PBMCs. The receptors come from a human donor in good health (CMV status not recorded). Some clones in this sample may be carry-over from other donors' samples.

This rearrangement joins TRBV7-9 to TRBJ1-1, with TRBD1 matching 10 bases. This CDR3 has 14 amino acids. V lost 7 bases, J lost 5 bases, and 7 bases stayed unmatched. Germline V gene lookup returns CDR1 SEHNR and CDR2 FQNEAQ (reference sequence). The CDR3 DNA follows: TGTGCCAGCATCCCCGGGACAGGGGTTACTGAAGCTTTCTTT. Amino acid sequence: CASIPGTGVTEAFF. Using reference TRBV7-9 and TRBJ1-1 for the parts outside the CDR3, the full variable domain is DTGVSQNPRHKITKRGQNVTFRCDPISEHNRLYWYRQTLGQGPEFLTYFQNEAQLEKSRLLSDRFSAERPKGSFSTLEIQRTEQGDSAMYLCASIPGTGVTEAFFGQGTRLTVV.

This clonotype showed up just a few times. The chain combines TRBV5-4 with TRBJ2-1; 7 positions match TRBD2. The germline V gene has CDR1 SGHNT and CDR2 YYREEE (reference sequence). The CDR3 totals 15 residues. V shed 4 bases, J shed 6 bases, and the junction held 10 bases outside the gene matches. The CDR3 loop is CASSPPGLTTNEQFF. Written as DNA, the CDR3 is TGTGCCAGCAGCCCGCCGGGACTAACCACCAATGAGCAGTTCTTC.

This chain connects TRBV7-9 to TRBJ2-1; no reliable D call. V was cut by 1 base and J by 0 bases, with 13 bases left in between. Per germline, CDR1 SEHNR and CDR2 FQNEAQ (reference sequence). The length of the CDR3 is 17 residues. In DNA, the CDR3 is TGTGCCAGCAGCTTAGAGGACGGTCTCGGCTCCTACAATGAGCAGTTCTTC. As protein: CASSLEDGLGSYNEQFF.

The J gene is TRBJ2-6, the V gene TRBV20-1; D remains ambiguous. CDR3 length equals 19 residues. The V gene lost 0 bases and the J gene lost 0 bases, with 18 bases spanning the gap. CDR1 is DFQATT, CDR2 SNEGSKA, per germline (reference sequence). The CDR3 protein is CSARDWRPTETSGANVLTF. The DNA for the CDR3 is TGCAGTGCTAGAGATTGGCGACCCACTGAGACCTCTGGGGCCAACGTCCTGACTTTC.

This rearrangement joins TRBV7-9 to TRBJ1-4, with D unresolved. The CDR3 runs 13 residues. V lost 1 base and J lost 6, with 6 bases in between. The germline V gene has CDR1 SEHNR and CDR2 FQNEAQ (reference sequence). CDR3 DNA sequence: TGTGCCAGCAGCTTAGATGGCCATGAAAAACTGTTTTTT. Translation: CASSLDGHEKLFF. The full variable domain, in which reference TRBV7-9 and TRBJ1-4 provide the parts outside the CDR3, is DTGVSQNPRHKITKRGQNVTFRCDPISEHNRLYWYRQTLGQGPEFLTYFQNEAQLEKSRLLSDRFSAERPKGSFSTLEIQRTEQGDSAMYLCASSLDGHEKLFFGSGTQLSVL.

This clonotype was detected a few times. This chain links TRBV29-1 with TRBJ1-2; D is ambiguous. V was cut by 3 bases and J by 4 bases, with 18 bases left in between. CDR3 length: 15 residues. Germline V lookup: CDR1 SQVTM, CDR2 ANQGSEA. This CDR3 is CSVDQLSTAGYGYTF. The CDR3 DNA sequence: TGCAGCGTTGACCAACTGAGTACTGCGGGCTATGGCTACACCTTC.

The chain combines TRBV29-1 with TRBJ1-1, with a tentative D call TRBD1 (5 bases). V was shortened by 4 bases and J by 1 base, with 10 bases between the two germline ends. This CDR3 is built from 13 residues. Germline CDR1 SQVTM, CDR2 ANQGSEA. The CDR3, as DNA: TGCAGCGTTGGCATAGGACAGAACACTGAAGCTTTCTTT. Protein product: CSVGIGQNTEAFF.

CDR3 amino acids: CASSVPPNYGYTF. CDR3 nucleotides: TGTGCCAGCAGCGTGCCACCTAACTATGGCTACACCTTC. The chain has TRBV7-9 and TRBJ1-2; D is uncertain. Germline assignment: CDR1 SEHNR and CDR2 FQNEAQ (reference sequence). V lost 5 bases, J lost 0 bases, and 7 bases lay in between. There are 13 residues in the CDR3. Full variable domain (rest looked up from reference TRBV7-9 and TRBJ1-2): DTGVSQNPRHKITKRGQNVTFRCDPISEHNRLYWYRQTLGQGPEFLTYFQNEAQLEKSRLLSDRFSAERPKGSFSTLEIQRTEQGDSAMYLCASSVPPNYGYTFGSGTRLTVV.

This clonotype turned up a few times. The chain recombines TRBV5-5 with TRBJ1-1; TRBD1 is a possible D gene (6 bases). V gave up 0 bases and J gave up 4 bases, with 13 bases separating them. The germline V gene encodes CDR1 SGHKS and CDR2 YYEKEE (reference sequence). The CDR3 runs to 15 residues. The CDR3 coding sequence is TGTGCCAGCAGCTTGGCCAGGGGTTCGGCCACTGAAGCTTTCTTT. Its translation: CASSLARGSATEAFF.

A few counts support this clonotype. The genes are TRBV12-5 and TRBJ2-1, with D hard to call. This CDR3 is built from 13 residues. V was cut by 1 base and J by 3 bases, with 4 bases left in between. The germline CDR1 and CDR2 sequences are LGHNT and FRNRAP. The CDR3 sequence is CASGLGYYNEQFF. The DNA for the CDR3 is TGTGCTAGTGGTTTGGGATACTACAATGAGCAGTTCTTC.

The chain combines TRBV25-1 with TRBJ2-6; D is perhaps TRBD2 (5 bases). This CDR3 has 16 residues. V lost 1 base, J lost 0 bases, and 7 bases lay in between. Germline V gene sequence: CDR1 MGHDK, CDR2 SYGVNS. CDR3 in DNA: TGTGCCAGCAGTGAATGGAGGTCCTCTGGGGCCAACGTCCTGACTTTC. Residues: CASSEWRSSGANVLTF. The variable domain in full, with the rest retrieved from reference TRBV25-1 and TRBJ2-6, is EADIYQTPRYLVIGTGKKITLECSQTMGHDKMYWYQQDPGMELHLIHYSYGVNSTEKGDLSSESTVSRIRTEHFPLTLESARPSHTSQYLCASSEWRSSGANVLTFGAGSRLTVL.

Notes on this clonotype: The junction shows a germline mismatch at one end, possibly a read error. CDR3 protein: CVSSLVGQGARTDTQYF. CDR3 DNA sequence: TGTGTCAGCAGTTTGGTCGGACAGGGGGCGCGCACAGATACGCAGTATTTT. The chain recombines TRBV28 with TRBJ2-3, with 11 bases identical to TRBD1. The CDR3 has 17 residues. Germline CDR1 and CDR2: MDHEN and SYDVKM.

The chain links TRBV6-5 to TRBJ2-1; 9 bases agree with TRBD1. The V gene's germline CDR1 is MNHEY and CDR2 SVGAGI. J was trimmed by 4 bases and V by 5 bases; bases with no gene match: 6. The length of the CDR3 is 15 residues. The DNA of the CDR3 is TGTGCCAGCAGTCCCCGGGACAGGGATTACAATGAGCAGTTCTTC. Translated, it gives CASSPRDRDYNEQFF.

This clonotype was detected only a few times. The chain couples TRBV7-9 to TRBJ1-5; 11 nucleotides agree with TRBD1. V shed 5 bases, J shed 4 bases, and the junction held 10 bases outside the gene matches. Germline lookup yields CDR1 SEHNR and CDR2 FQNEAQ (reference sequence). This CDR3 has 17 amino acids. This CDR3 reads CASSTGTGGPSNQPQHF. DNA of the CDR3: TGTGCCAGCAGCACCGGGACAGGGGGACCTTCTAATCAGCCCCAGCATTTT.

This clonotype was seen only a few times. V usage is TRBV6-2 or TRBV6-3 and J usage is TRBJ2-2, with 13 positions matching TRBD2. Germline V gives CDR1 MNHEY, CDR2 SVGEGT. The CDR3 extends over 17 amino acids. J gave up 4 bases and V 2 bases, and 4 bases lay outside the gene matches. Here the CDR3 reads CASSYPGLAGPTGELFF. The CDR3 DNA reads TGTGCCAGCAGTTACCCGGGACTAGCGGGGCCCACCGGGGAGCTGTTTTTT.

This clonotype was counted only a few times. V is TRBV2 and J is TRBJ2-1, with a weak D call TRBD1 (6 bases). The CDR3 loop spans 16 amino acids. The germline V gene has CDR1 SNHLY and CDR2 FYNNEI. Trimming took 4 bases from V and 0 from J, leaving 13 bases between them. CDR3 amino acids: CASSGGQFSSYNEQFF. The CDR3 DNA sequence: TGTGCCAGCAGTGGCGGACAGTTTAGCTCCTACAATGAGCAGTTCTTC.

In this sample, this clonotype turned up many times. V usage is TRBV7-2 and J usage is TRBJ2-3; TRBD2 matches 14 bases. The germline V gene encodes CDR1 SGHTA and CDR2 FQGNSA. The CDR3 is made up of 15 amino acids. V was pared by 5 bases and J by 4 bases, with 2 bases of the junction left unmatched. The CDR3 DNA follows: TGTGCCAGCAGCCCGGGACTAGCGGGGGCAGATACGCAGTATTTT. It is translated as CASSPGLAGADTQYF.

The table lists this clonotype with a few counts. V usage is TRBV29-1 and J usage is TRBJ2-7; 7 positions match TRBD1. With 5 bases clipped from V and 5 bases from J, the junction kept 12 bases outside the gene matches. Germline lookup yields CDR1 SQVTM and CDR2 ANQGSEA. CDR3 size: 14 residues. The CDR3, as DNA: TGCAGCGTTTCCCAAGGGGTAGGGGGCGACGAGCAGTACTTC. The encoded protein is CSVSQGVGGDEQYF.

This clonotype was counted at least ten times. The rearrangement joins TRBV12-3 or TRBV12-4 to TRBJ2-7, with D maybe TRBD1 (5 bases). The V end lost 4 bases, the J end lost 1 base, and 8 bases lay between the germline ends. This CDR3 region has 13 residues. CDR3 coding DNA: TGTGCCAGCAGTTCCGGACAATCCTACGAGCAGTACGTC. It is translated as CASSSGQSYEQYV.

This clonotype was recorded a few times. The chain couples TRBV29-1 to TRBJ2-2; no firm D call. V gave up 3 bases and J gave up 7 bases, with 6 bases separating them. Germline V gene data show CDR1 as SQVTM and CDR2 as ANQGSEA. This CDR3 spans 11 amino acids. In DNA form, the CDR3 reads TGCAGCGTTGATGACGGCGGGGAGCTGTTTTTT. This gives the protein CSVDDGGELFF.

The V call is TRBV14, the J call TRBJ2-3; 10 bases are shared with TRBD1. The CDR3 extends over 15 amino acids. After removal of 2 bases from V and 3 bases from J, the junction contained 2 bases not matched to a gene. Germline CDR1 SGHDN, CDR2 FVKESK. DNA for the CDR3: TGTGCCAGCAGCCAACCGGGACAGGGGACAGATACGCAGTATTTT. Its protein is CASSQPGQGTDTQYF.

The chain has TRBV2 and TRBJ1-1; D unclear. CDR1 SNHLY and CDR2 FYNNEI come from the germline V gene. The CDR3 has 13 amino acids. With 10 bases removed from V and 2 bases from J, the gap between germline ends came to 14 bases. This CDR3 reads CANWRTTNTEAFF. The CDR3 DNA is TGTGCCAACTGGAGAACTACTAACACTGAAGCTTTCTTT.

The V and J genes are TRBV28 and TRBJ1-2; D is possibly TRBD1 (6 bases). Germline-derived CDR1 and CDR2 are MDHEN and SYDVKM. CDR3 length equals 14 residues. Trimming removed 5 bases from V and 0 bases from J, with 10 bases in between. The DNA for the CDR3 is TGTGCCAGCAGTGTGACAGGAACTAACTATGGCTACACCTTC. The encoded protein is CASSVTGTNYGYTF.

This clonotype was counted between two and nine times. V gene TRBV20-1 combines with J gene TRBJ2-1, with a possible D match to TRBD2 (5 bases). Germline-derived CDR1 and CDR2 are DFQATT and SNEGSKA (reference sequence). With 1 base removed from V and 2 bases from J, the gap between germline ends came to 12 bases. This CDR3 is 15 amino acids long. CDR3: CSARGLLVPYNEQFF. As DNA, the CDR3 is TGCAGTGCTAGAGGCCTACTAGTACCCTACAATGAGCAGTTCTTC.

A note on this clonotype: Given a much more abundant clone one base away, this may be a read error. V is TRBV7-9 and J is TRBJ2-6; a possible D gene is TRBD2 (6 bases). The CDR3 runs 15 residues. Germline CDR1 reads SEHNR; CDR2 reads FQNEAQ (reference sequence). With 6 bases removed from V and 8 bases from J, the gap between germline ends came to 17 bases. CDR3 DNA: TGTGCCAGCAGTCCGTGGGGGGACGGGACCAACGTCCTGACTTTC. Protein product: CASSPWGDGTNVLTF.

This clonotype was picked up a small number of times. Sequence at one end of the junction differs from germline and may be a read error. The gene calls are TRBV20-1 and TRBJ2-2, with unresolved D. Germline V gives CDR1 DFQATT, CDR2 SNEGSKA (reference sequence). This CDR3 spans 11 amino acids. In nucleotides, the CDR3 is TGCAGTGCTATTGACACAGGGGAGCTGTTTTTT. This gives the protein CSAIDTGELFF.

V usage is TRBV6-2 or TRBV6-3 and J usage is TRBJ2-5, with 8 nucleotides matching TRBD1. The trim removed 2 bases at V and 0 bases at J, leaving 17 bases unmatched. The CDR3 sequence is 20 residues long. CDR1 and CDR2 from the germline V gene are MNHEY and SVGEGT. The CDR3 here is CASSYQRTGRWENHQETQYF. The CDR3 nucleotides read TGTGCCAGCAGTTACCAACGGACAGGGCGTTGGGAGAATCACCAAGAGACCCAGTACTTC.